A selection of T cell receptor beta chains follows, all from one sample in a study of shared clonotypes between healthy human individuals. Here immunoSEQ multiplex PCR was the method, and the copy in TCRdb shows in-frame clones only, minus some. The sample contains hundreds of thousands of clones, roughly 72% of which appear only once. Sequences were obtained from PBMCs. All receptors come from a woman in her thirties or forties in good health. Some clones in this sample may be carry-over from other donors' samples. Both conserved end residues are part of each CDR3. A D gene is named only where the DNA matches it firmly. Some rows mark clone size as missing; the rest say once, few, many or name a class of expanded clone.

D | J | size | V | DNA | CDR3
TRBD2 | TRBJ2-7 | . | TRBV9 | TGTGCCAGCAGCGTAGGGCTAGCGGGAACGGAGCAGTACTTC | CASSVGLAGTEQYF
TRBD1 | TRBJ1-1 | . | TRBV19 | TGTGCCAGTAGTAGATGGACAGGGATCGCTGAAGCTTTCTTT | CASSRWTGIAEAFF
. | TRBJ2-2 | few | TRBV7-2 | TGTGCCAGCAGCCCCAGAGGGGGACTAAACACCGGGGAGCTGTTTTTT | CASSPRGGLNTGELFF
TRBD1 | TRBJ2-3 | . | TRBV4-2 | TGTGCCAGCAGCCTGGTGGCGACAGGGGGTGTGGGAGATACGCAGTATTTT | CASSLVATGGVGDTQYF
TRBD2 | TRBJ2-7 | . | TRBV11-2 | TGTGCCAGCAGCTTAGCGCTAGCGGAACAGTACTTC | CASSLALAEQYF
. | TRBJ2-1 | . | TRBV20-1 | TGCAGTGCTACGTACAATGAGCAGTTCTTC | CSATYNEQFF
. | TRBJ1-4 | . | TRBV19 | TGTGCCAGTAGTATGGTCTCATCCTCGGAAAAACTGTTTTTT | CASSMVSSSEKLFF
TRBD1 | TRBJ2-7 | few | TRBV19 | TGTGCCAGTAGTCCCACCGGGACAGGGTTGGTATACGAGCAGTACTTC | CASSPTGTGLVYEQYF
. | TRBJ2-1 | . | TRBV6-5 | TGTGCCAGCAGTTTGGTCAGGGGAAGGCTCAATGAGCAGTTCTTC | CASSLVRGRLNEQFF
. | TRBJ2-1 | few | TRBV11-2 | TGTGCCAGCAGCTTAGTCGCCGGGCTTCTAAATGAGCAGTTCTTC | CASSLVAGLLNEQFF
. | TRBJ2-3 | . | TRBV29-1 | TGCAGCGTTGAAGATTCAAGGTTCGCAGATACGCAGTATTTT | CSVEDSRFADTQYF
. | TRBJ2-1 | . | TRBV19 | TGTGCCAGTAGTTATTGGACATCATCCTACAATGAGCAGTTCTTC | CASSYWTSSYNEQFF
. | TRBJ2-3 | . | TRBV9 | TGTGCCAGCAGCGTAGGTTACCTGACAGATACGCAGTATTTT | CASSVGYLTDTQYF
. | TRBJ2-7 | . | TRBV18 | TGTGCCAGCTCAGCACAGGAGGGGCCTTACGAGCAGTACTTC | CASSAQEGPYEQYF
. | TRBJ2-3 | few | TRBV4-3 | TGCGCCAGCAGCCAAGAACGGAGGGATACGCAGTATTTT | CASSQERRDTQYF
. | TRBJ1-1 | . | TRBV7-2 | TGTGCCAGCAGCTCAGCGGCTGGTTCGGGGGGTTGGACTGAAGCTTTCTTT | CASSSAAGSGGWTEAFF
TRBD1 | TRBJ1-1 | . | TRBV9 | TGTGCCAGCAGCCCCCCCGGACAGGGGAACACTGAAGCTTTCTTT | CASSPPGQGNTEAFF
. | TRBJ1-2 | . | TRBV2 | TGTGCCACCCAAGAGAGCCGGGAATTTCCGTACACCTTC | CATQESREFPYTF
. | TRBJ2-7 | . | TRBV28 | TGTGCCAGCAGTCCCCTATCCCGTATCTACGAGCAGTACTTC | CASSPLSRIYEQYF
. | TRBJ2-7 | . | TRBV7-9 | TGTGCCAGCAGCTTCCTCTCCTACGAGCAGTACTTC | CASSFLSYEQYF
. | TRBJ2-7 | many | TRBV4-1 | TGCGCCAGCAGCCAAGACGGTGTCTACGAGCAGTACTTC | CASSQDGVYEQYF
TRBD2 | TRBJ2-5 | . | TRBV6-1 | TGTGCCAGCAGTGAACAGAGAGCTAGCGGGAGAAATGAGACCCAGTACTTC | CASSEQRASGRNETQYF
. | TRBJ1-3 | . | TRBV10-2 | TGCGCCAGCAGTGAGTCCGCAGGGAGCTCTGGAAACACCATATATTTT | CASSESAGSSGNTIYF
TRBD2 | TRBJ2-1 | few | TRBV28 | TGTGCCAGCAGTTTCGCTAGCGGGAGGAACGATGAGCAGTTCTTC | CASSFASGRNDEQFF
TRBD1 | TRBJ1-2 | . | TRBV28 | TGTGCCAGCAGGGTTGCGGTGGGGGTTTATGGACAGGTAGGCGGGAACTATGGCTACACCTTC | CASRVAVGVYGQVGGNYGYTF
. | TRBJ2-1 | few | TRBV6-4 | TGTGCCAGCAGTGACGAGGGGGGAGTGTTGGGTGAGCAGTTCTTC | CASSDEGGVLGEQFF
. | TRBJ2-3 | . | TRBV5-1 | TGCGCCACCAACCCGACGGGCGGCAGCACAGATACGCAGTATTTT | CATNPTGGSTDTQYF
. | TRBJ1-4 | . | TRBV2 | TGTGCCAGCAGTGAAGTGAGGGAGAATGAAAAACTGTTTTTT | CASSEVRENEKLFF
. | TRBJ2-3 | . | TRBV6-5 | TGTGCCAGCAGTCCCGGGATAGCGACAGATACGCAGTATTTT | CASSPGIATDTQYF
. | TRBJ2-1 | large | TRBV27 | TGTGCCAGCAGTATCGGTCTGGGTGAGCAGTTCTTC | CASSIGLGEQFF
TRBD2 | TRBJ2-7 | . | TRBV27 | TGTGCCAGCGCTAGCGGGAGGCCCAGCTCCTACGAGCAGTACTTC | CASASGRPSSYEQYF
TRBD1 | TRBJ1-3 | . | TRBV18 | TGTGCCAGCTCACCAGTTAGGGGGCCCTCTGGAAACACCATATATTTT | CASSPVRGPSGNTIYF
. | TRBJ1-1 | few | TRBV28 | TGTGCCAGCAGTTTGGTGGATCGAACTGAAGCTTTCTTT | CASSLVDRTEAFF
TRBD2 | TRBJ2-1 | . | TRBV9 | TGTGCCAGCAGCGTGGGGGGGACTAGCGGGAGAAATGAGCAGTTCTTC | CASSVGGTSGRNEQFF
TRBD1 | TRBJ1-2 | . | TRBV6-6 | TGTGCCAGCAGTTACGGGGGACAGGGCTCTTATGGCTACACCTTC | CASSYGGQGSYGYTF
TRBD1 | TRBJ2-5 | . | TRBV10-3 | TGTGCCAGCCGACAGGGGCAAGAGACCCAGTACTTC | CASRQGQETQYF
TRBD2 | TRBJ2-7 | . | TRBV11-2 | TGTGCCAGCAGCGCTGCTAGCGGGAGGCCCTACGAGCAGTACTTC | CASSAASGRPYEQYF
TRBD1 | TRBJ1-1 | . | TRBV19 | TGTGCCAGTAGCCGGGACAGGGGGAACACTGAAGCTTTCTTT | CASSRDRGNTEAFF
. | TRBJ2-7 | . | TRBV28 | TGTGCCAGCAGTTTAGACTTGTTCACCAGCTACGAGCAGTACTTC | CASSLDLFTSYEQYF
TRBD2 | TRBJ2-3 | . | TRBV5-1 | TGCGCCAGCAGCTCCTATACTGGGACTAGATTATCTAGCACAGATACGCAGTATTTT | CASSSYTGTRLSSTDTQYF
TRBD2 | TRBJ2-1 | . | TRBV7-2 | TGTGCCTGTAGGACTAGCGGGAGCCAGTACAATGAGCAGTTCTTC | CACRTSGSQYNEQFF